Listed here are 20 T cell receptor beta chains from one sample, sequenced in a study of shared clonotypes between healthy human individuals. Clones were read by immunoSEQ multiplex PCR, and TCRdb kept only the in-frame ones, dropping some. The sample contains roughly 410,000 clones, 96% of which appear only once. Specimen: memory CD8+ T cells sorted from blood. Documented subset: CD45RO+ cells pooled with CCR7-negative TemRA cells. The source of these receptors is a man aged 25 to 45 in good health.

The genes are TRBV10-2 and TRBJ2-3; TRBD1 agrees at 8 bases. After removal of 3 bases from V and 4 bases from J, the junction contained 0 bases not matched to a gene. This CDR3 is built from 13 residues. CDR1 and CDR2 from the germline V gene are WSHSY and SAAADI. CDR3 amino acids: CASSDRGPDTQYF. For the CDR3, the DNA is TGCGCCAGCAGTGACAGGGGGCCAGATACGCAGTATTTT.

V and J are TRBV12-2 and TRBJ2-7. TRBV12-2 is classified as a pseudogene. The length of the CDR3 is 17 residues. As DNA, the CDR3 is TGTGCAAGTCGCTTAACCACACTTGGGCGACGAGAGGGGGAGCAGTACTTC. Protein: CASRLTTLGRREGEQYF.

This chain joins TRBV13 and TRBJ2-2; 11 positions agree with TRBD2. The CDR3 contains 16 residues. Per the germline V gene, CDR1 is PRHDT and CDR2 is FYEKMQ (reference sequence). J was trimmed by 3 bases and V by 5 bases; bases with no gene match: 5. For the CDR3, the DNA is TGTGCCAGCAGCCCCACTAGCGGGAGAGACACCGGGGAGCTGTTTTTT. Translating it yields CASSPTSGRDTGELFF.

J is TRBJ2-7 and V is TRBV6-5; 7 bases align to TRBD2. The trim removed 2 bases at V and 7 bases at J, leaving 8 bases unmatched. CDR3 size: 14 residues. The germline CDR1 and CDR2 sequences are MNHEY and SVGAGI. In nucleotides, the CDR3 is TGTGCCAGCAGTTACGATGGGAGGGCGAGGGAGCAGTACTTC. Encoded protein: CASSYDGRAREQYF.

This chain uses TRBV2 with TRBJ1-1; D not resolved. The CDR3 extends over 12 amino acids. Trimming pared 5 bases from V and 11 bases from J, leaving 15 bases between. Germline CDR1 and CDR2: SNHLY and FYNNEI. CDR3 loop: CASSTGDIEAFF. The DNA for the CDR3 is TGTGCCAGCAGTACCGGGGATATCGAGGCTTTCTTT. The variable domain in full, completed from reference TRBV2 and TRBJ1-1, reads EPEVTQTPSHQVTQMGQEVILRCVPISNHLYFYWYRQILGQKVEFLVSFYNNEISEKSEIFDDQFSVERPDGSNFTLKIRSTKLEDSAMYFCASSTGDIEAFFGQGTRLTVV.

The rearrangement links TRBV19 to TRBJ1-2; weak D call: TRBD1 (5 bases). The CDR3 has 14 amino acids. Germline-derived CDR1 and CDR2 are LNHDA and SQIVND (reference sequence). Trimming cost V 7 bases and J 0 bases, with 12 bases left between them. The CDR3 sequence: CASTGWAANYGYTF. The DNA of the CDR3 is TGTGCCAGTACAGGGTGGGCAGCTAACTATGGCTACACCTTC.

Here the CDR3 reads CASSALAGGSHEQYF. The CDR3 nucleotides read TGTGCCAGCAGTGCATTGGCGGGAGGTAGCCACGAGCAGTACTTC. The rearrangement uses TRBV6-1 and TRBJ2-7, with 8 bases aligning to TRBD2. The V gene end was trimmed by 4 bases and the J gene end by 5 bases; junction bases not matched to a gene: 10. CDR3 length: 15 residues. Per the germline V gene, CDR1 is MNHNS and CDR2 is SASEGT.

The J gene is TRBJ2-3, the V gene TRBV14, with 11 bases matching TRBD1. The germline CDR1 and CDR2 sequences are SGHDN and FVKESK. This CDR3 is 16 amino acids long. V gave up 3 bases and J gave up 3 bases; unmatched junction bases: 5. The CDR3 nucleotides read TGTGCCAGCAGCCATAGGACAGGGGGCAATACAGATACGCAGTATTTT. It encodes CASSHRTGGNTDTQYF.

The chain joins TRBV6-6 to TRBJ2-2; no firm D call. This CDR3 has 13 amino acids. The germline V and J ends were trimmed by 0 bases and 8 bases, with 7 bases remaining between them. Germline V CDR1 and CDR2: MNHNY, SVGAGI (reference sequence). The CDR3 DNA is TGTGCCAGCAGTTACTCGAGTATAGGGGAGCTGTTTTTT. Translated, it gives CASSYSSIGELFF.

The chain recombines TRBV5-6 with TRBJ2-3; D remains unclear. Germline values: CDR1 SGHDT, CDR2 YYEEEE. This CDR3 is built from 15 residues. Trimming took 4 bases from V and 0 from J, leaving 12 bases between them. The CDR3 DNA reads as TGTGCCAGCAGCCGTCTATCACTTAGCACAGATACGCAGTATTTT. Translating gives CASSRLSLSTDTQYF.

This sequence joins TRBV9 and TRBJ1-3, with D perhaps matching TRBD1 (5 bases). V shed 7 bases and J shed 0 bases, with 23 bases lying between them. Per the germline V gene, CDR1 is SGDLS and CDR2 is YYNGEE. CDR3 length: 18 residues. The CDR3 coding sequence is TGTGCCAGCGGGAAACCATTGAAGGGGCGTAGCTCTGGAAACACCATATATTTT. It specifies CASGKPLKGRSSGNTIYF.

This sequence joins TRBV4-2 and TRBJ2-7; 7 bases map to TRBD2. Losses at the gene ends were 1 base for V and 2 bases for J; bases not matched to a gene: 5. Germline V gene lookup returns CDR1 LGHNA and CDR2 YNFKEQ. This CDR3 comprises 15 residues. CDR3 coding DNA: TGTGCCAGCAGCCAAGCGTCGGGAGGCCCCTACGAGCAGTACTTC. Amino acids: CASSQASGGPYEQYF.

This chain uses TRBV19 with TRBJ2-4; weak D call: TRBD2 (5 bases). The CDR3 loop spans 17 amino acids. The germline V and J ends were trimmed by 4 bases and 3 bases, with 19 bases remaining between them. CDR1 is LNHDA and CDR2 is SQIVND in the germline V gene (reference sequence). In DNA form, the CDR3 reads TGTGCCAGTAGTAGAAAGACGACCTCTGAGGGCAAAAACATTCAGTACTTC. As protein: CASSRKTTSEGKNIQYF.

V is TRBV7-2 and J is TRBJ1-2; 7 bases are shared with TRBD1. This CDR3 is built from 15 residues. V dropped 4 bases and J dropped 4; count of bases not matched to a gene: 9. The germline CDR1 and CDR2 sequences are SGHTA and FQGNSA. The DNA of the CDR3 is TGTGCCAGCAGCTCCCCCAAGACAGGGACCTATGGCTACACCTTC. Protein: CASSSPKTGTYGYTF. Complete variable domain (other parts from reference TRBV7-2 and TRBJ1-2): GAGVSQSPSNKVTEKGKDVELRCDPISGHTALYWYRQSLGQGLEFLIYFQGNSAPDKSGLPSDRFSAERTGGSVSTLTIQRTQQEDSAVYLCASSSPKTGTYGYTFGSGTRLTVV.

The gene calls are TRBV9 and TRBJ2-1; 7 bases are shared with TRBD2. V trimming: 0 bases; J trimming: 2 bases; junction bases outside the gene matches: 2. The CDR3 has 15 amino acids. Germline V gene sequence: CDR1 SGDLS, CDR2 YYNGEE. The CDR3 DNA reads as TGTGCCAGCAGCGTAGGAGCGGGAACCTACAATGAGCAGTTCTTC. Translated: CASSVGAGTYNEQFF.

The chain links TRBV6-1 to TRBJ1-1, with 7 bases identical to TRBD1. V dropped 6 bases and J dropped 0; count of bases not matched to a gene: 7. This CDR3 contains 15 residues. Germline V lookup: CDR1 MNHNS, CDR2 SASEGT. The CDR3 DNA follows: TGTGCCAGCAGCTCCTACAGGGGAATGAACACTGAAGCTTTCTTT. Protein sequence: CASSSYRGMNTEAFF.

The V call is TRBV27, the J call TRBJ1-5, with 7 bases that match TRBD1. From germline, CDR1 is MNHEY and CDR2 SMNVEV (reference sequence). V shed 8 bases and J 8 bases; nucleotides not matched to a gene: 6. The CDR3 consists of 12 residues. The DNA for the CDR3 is TGTGCCAGCCGGACAGGTAATAAGCCCCAGCATTTT. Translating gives CASRTGNKPQHF.

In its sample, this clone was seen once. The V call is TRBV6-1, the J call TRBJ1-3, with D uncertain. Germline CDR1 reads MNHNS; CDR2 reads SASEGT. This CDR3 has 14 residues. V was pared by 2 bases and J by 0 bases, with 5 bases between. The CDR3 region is CASSEHGSGNTIYF. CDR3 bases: TGTGCCAGCAGTGAACATGGCTCTGGAAACACCATATATTTT.

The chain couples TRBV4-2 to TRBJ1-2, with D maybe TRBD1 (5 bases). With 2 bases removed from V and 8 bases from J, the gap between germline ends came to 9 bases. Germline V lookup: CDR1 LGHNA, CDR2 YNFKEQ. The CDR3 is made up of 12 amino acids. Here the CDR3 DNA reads TGTGCCAGCAGCCAACCAGGGTCAGGCTACACCTTC. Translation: CASSQPGSGYTF.

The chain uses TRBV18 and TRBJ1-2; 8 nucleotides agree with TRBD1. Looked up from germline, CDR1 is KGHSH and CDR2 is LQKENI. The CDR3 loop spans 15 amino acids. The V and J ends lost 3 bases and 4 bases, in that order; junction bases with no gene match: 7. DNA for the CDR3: TGTGCCAGCTCACCGGGGACAGGCAAGGCCTATGGCTACACCTTC. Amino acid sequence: CASSPGTGKAYGYTF.